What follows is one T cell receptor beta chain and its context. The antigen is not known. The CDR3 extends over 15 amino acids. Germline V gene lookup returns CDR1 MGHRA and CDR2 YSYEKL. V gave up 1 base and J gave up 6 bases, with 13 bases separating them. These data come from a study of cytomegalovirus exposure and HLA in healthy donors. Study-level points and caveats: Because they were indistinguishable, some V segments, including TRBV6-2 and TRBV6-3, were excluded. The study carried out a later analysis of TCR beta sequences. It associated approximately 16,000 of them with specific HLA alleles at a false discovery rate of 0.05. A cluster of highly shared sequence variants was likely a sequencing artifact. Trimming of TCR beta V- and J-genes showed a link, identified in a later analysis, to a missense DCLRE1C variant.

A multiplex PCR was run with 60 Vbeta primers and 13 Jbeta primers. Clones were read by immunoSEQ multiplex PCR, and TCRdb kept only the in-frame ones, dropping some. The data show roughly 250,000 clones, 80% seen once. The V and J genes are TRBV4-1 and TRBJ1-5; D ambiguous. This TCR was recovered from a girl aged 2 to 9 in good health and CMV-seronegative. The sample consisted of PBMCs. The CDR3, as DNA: TGCGCCAGCAGCCAAGTGGGCAGTGGTGGTCAGCCCCAGCATTTT. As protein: CASSQVGSGGQPQHF.